Below are 10 T cell receptor beta chains sequenced from a single sample in a study of T cell clusters in autoimmune cytopenias. TRB was amplified by touch-down multiplex PCR, primer pools A and B combined. With the multiplex PCR reads reprocessed, TCRdb shows one record per CDR3 protein and no DNA. Recorded here are over 4,000 distinct CDR3 sequences; the top ten clones represent roughly a fifth. TRB was amplified from 250 ng of peripheral blood genomic DNA per sample. Sample: peripheral blood. These receptor sequences come from a human donor with an autoimmune cytopenia or autoimmune hepatitis (not recorded which).

This clonotype ranks as medium-sized in terms of frequency. The gene calls are TRBV6-5 and TRBJ1-2; the TCRdb D gene call, TRBD1, has no DNA to confirm it. Germline V gene sequence: CDR1 MNHEY, CDR2 SVGAGI. The CDR3 is made up of 16 amino acids. CDR3 sequence: CASRPGQGLFWDGYTF.

This clonotype is called medium-sized based on its frequency. J is TRBJ1-1 and V is TRBV12-3 or TRBV12-4; TCRdb designates TRBD1, a call that cannot be tested without DNA. The CDR3 totals 14 residues. The CDR3 sequence: CASSLLPGTTEAFF.

V usage is TRBV11-1 and J usage is TRBJ2-3; TCRdb designates TRBD1, a call that cannot be tested without DNA. CDR3 length: 18 residues. CDR1 and CDR2 (germline): SGHAT, FQDESV (reference sequence). This chain's CDR3 is CASSLVSGTGGFSDTQYF.

The chain joins TRBV7-9 to TRBJ1-1; TCRdb calls TRBD1, which cannot be checked without DNA. The CDR3 is made up of 12 amino acids. Germline V lookup: CDR1 SEHNR, CDR2 FQNEAQ (reference sequence). This CDR3 reads CASSLGQAEAFF.

This clonotype counts as medium-sized (0.01 to 0.1%) by frequency. This chain joins TRBV12-3 or TRBV12-4 and TRBJ1-4; TCRdb's D call, TRBD1, is unchecked because there is no DNA. CDR3 length: 14 residues. This CDR3 is CASSFGQGNEKLFF.

The chain uses TRBV12-5 and TRBJ2-1. CDR1 and CDR2 from the germline V gene are LGHNT and FRNRAP. The CDR3 totals 14 residues. CDR3 protein: CASGLVPNLDEQFF.

In terms of frequency, this clonotype is medium-sized. The chain recombines TRBV7-9 with TRBJ2-7; TCRdb calls TRBD1, which cannot be checked without DNA. CDR3 length: 14 residues. Germline CDR1 reads SEHNR; CDR2 reads FQNEAQ (reference sequence). The CDR3 sequence: CASSLGGSLYEQYF.

This chain uses TRBV18 with TRBJ2-1; the TCRdb D gene call, TRBD1, has no DNA to confirm it. The CDR3 runs to 16 residues. Germline assignment: CDR1 KGHSH and CDR2 LQKENI. The CDR3 region is CASSLLGDGSYNEQFF. Supplemented by reference TRBV18 and TRBJ2-1, the full variable domain reads NAGVMQNPRHLVRRRGQEARLRCSPMKGHSHVYWYRQLPEEGLKFMVYLQKENIIDESGMPKERFSAEFPKEGPSILRIQQVVRGDSAAYFCASSLLGDGSYNEQFFGPGTRLTVL.

This chain connects TRBV6-5 to TRBJ2-3; the D gene TCRdb calls, TRBD2, cannot be checked with no DNA. This CDR3 comprises 16 residues. The germline V gene has CDR1 MNHEY and CDR2 SVGAGI. This CDR3 is CASSPPPAGGPDTQYF.

V and J are TRBV5-1 and TRBJ2-1; TCRdb returns TRBD2, unconfirmable since there is no DNA. The CDR3 spans 15 residues. CDR1 is SGHRS, CDR2 YFSETQ, per germline. CDR3 in amino acids: CASSLELAAVNEQFF.